The sequence of this T cell receptor (beta chain) was determined in a study of cytomegalovirus exposure and HLA in healthy donors. Study conclusions and caveats: Some public TCRs appeared in many individuals, while most sequences were rare. The study flagged about 160 TCR beta chains as cytomegalovirus-associated. Analysis was carried out at a later point, and it linked a missense DCLRE1C variant to TCR beta V- and J-gene trimming. Data from an earlier analysis indicated that most TCR beta V segments were productive either about 87% or about 30% of the time.

In the PCR, 60 Vbeta and 13 Jbeta primers were used. Produced via immunoSEQ multiplex PCR; TCRdb's table is partial and in-frame only. The sample gives 100,000 to 150,000 clones, around 80% of which show up once; about 1.8% is in the top ten. CDR1 is SGHTA and CDR2 is FQGNSA in the germline V gene. CDR3 length: 18 residues. Trimming cost V 2 bases and J 3 bases; bases outside gene matches: 12. With respect to this clone: Its antigen is unidentified.

The gene calls are TRBV7-2 and TRBJ1-5; 8 bases agree with TRBD1. The receptor comes from a woman aged 50 to 60 in good health and CMV-seronegative. The sequencing input was PBMCs. CDR3 loop: CASSLTPDRVNPNQPQHF. The DNA for the CDR3 is TGTGCCAGCAGCTTAACACCGGACAGGGTTAACCCCAATCAGCCCCAGCATTTT.